The sample holds a few counts of the clone carrying this T cell receptor beta chain. The entry originates in a study of quantifying T cell responses using KT2 cells. Study context: cDNA was made from DNase-treated RNA using alpha and beta constant primers.

The cDNA 3' end received a ligated oligonucleotide with a UMI. An equimolar mix of RC1.1 and RC1.2 primed the beta chain across TRBC1 and TRBC2. TCRdb analysed the UMI-ligation and nested PCR reads with MiXCR anew, one entry per CDR3 protein. This table holds fewer than 45,000 distinct CDR3 sequences, about a sixth found once. Unfractionated PBMC were spiked with known numbers of KT2 clone cells. V lost 3 bases, J lost 0 bases, and 2 bases stayed unmatched. Germline V gene data show CDR1 as MRHNA and CDR2 as SNTAGT. The CDR3 is made up of 15 amino acids. This TCR derives from a human donor. The chain uses TRBV6-4 and TRBJ2-3; 8 nucleotides agree with TRBD2. Specimen: PBMCs spiked with cells of the T cell clone KT2. The CDR3 is CASSESSGSTDTQYF. The CDR3 coding sequence is TGTGCCAGCAGTGAATCTAGCGGGAGCACAGATACGCAGTATTTT.